These 20 T cell receptor beta chains originate from one sample sequenced in a study of T cells in Graves' hyperthyroidism and ophthalmopathy. TCR beta CDR3 region amplification was performed from RNA transcripts. Carried out on the TCR CDR3, a first-round RT-PCR used the HTBI primer set. Each CDR3 protein is one row after TCRdb ran MiXCR on the multiplex PCR reads. The data show roughly 290,000 distinct CDR3 sequences, 15% to 20% seen once. Sequencing used blood. Receptors originate from an older woman with Graves' ophthalmopathy.

On this clonotype itself: It may be a read error: a sequence one base away is much more abundant. The J gene is TRBJ1-5, the V gene TRBV7-2, with 8 bases identical to TRBD1. In germline, CDR1 is SGHTA, CDR2 FQGNSA. The ends lost 1 base at V and 7 bases at J; junction bases unmatched: 6. This CDR3 comprises 15 residues. CDR3 loop: CASSLVAGGEQPQHF. CDR3 nucleotides: TGTGCCAGCAGCTTAGTTGCAGGGGGCGAACAGCCCCAGCATTTT.

This clonotype was picked up many times. The V call is TRBV29-1, the J call TRBJ2-5, with 12 positions matching TRBD2. The germline V gene encodes CDR1 SQVTM and CDR2 ANQGSEA. The CDR3 runs to 16 residues. The J segment lost 4 bases and the V segment lost 5 bases, leaving 11 bases of the junction unmatched. CDR3 amino acids: CSVTYRRLAGVETQYF. The CDR3 DNA is TGCAGCGTTACTTATCGCCGACTAGCGGGAGTAGAGACCCAGTACTTC.

The V and J genes are TRBV19 and TRBJ1-5, with D unclear. This CDR3 spans 17 amino acids. V was trimmed by 0 bases and J by 0 bases, leaving 12 bases between them. Germline V gene data show CDR1 as LNHDA and CDR2 as SQIVND (reference sequence). CDR3 protein: CASSIELELVSNQPQHF. CDR3 bases: TGTGCCAGTAGTATAGAGTTGGAACTCGTTAGCAATCAGCCCCAGCATTTT.

This clonotype was seen many times. The chain employs TRBV3-1 and TRBJ1-6; a possible D gene is TRBD1 (5 bases). The V end was cut by 3 bases, the J end by 10 bases, with 7 bases between. This CDR3 region has 12 residues. The germline CDR1 and CDR2 sequences are LGHDT and YNNKEL (reference sequence). DNA of the CDR3: TGTGCCAGCAGCCACAGGGCATCACCCCTCCACTTT. Encoded protein: CASSHRASPLHF.

The chain combines TRBV14 with TRBJ2-4; D remains unclear. The CDR3 runs 15 residues. In germline, CDR1 is SGHDN, CDR2 FVKESK. V was cut by 3 bases and J by 0 bases, with 9 bases left in between. CDR3 residues: CASSHNDLAKNIQYF. CDR3 DNA: TGTGCCAGCAGCCATAATGATCTAGCCAAAAACATTCAGTACTTC.

V usage is TRBV6-1 and J usage is TRBJ2-7, with TRBD2 matching over 9 bases. The CDR3 loop spans 14 amino acids. After removal of 7 bases from V and 2 bases from J, the junction contained 6 bases not matched to a gene. CDR1 is MNHNS, CDR2 SASEGT, per germline. CDR3 loop: CASTERGETYEQYF. Here the CDR3 DNA reads TGTGCCAGCACTGAGCGGGGGGAGACCTACGAGCAGTACTTC.

This clonotype was counted ten times or more. This chain joins TRBV6-1 and TRBJ2-3; D uncertain. V shed 5 bases and J shed 0 bases, with 15 bases lying between them. This CDR3 region has 16 residues. The germline V gene encodes CDR1 MNHNS and CDR2 SASEGT. CDR3: CASSPWERVSTDTQYF. For the CDR3, the DNA is TGTGCCAGCAGTCCCTGGGAAAGGGTCAGCACAGATACGCAGTATTTT.

This chain uses TRBV6-1 with TRBJ1-5, with 9 bases lining up with TRBD1. This CDR3 region has 19 residues. Germline V gene sequence: CDR1 MNHNS, CDR2 SASEGT. V shed 1 base and J 6 bases; nucleotides not matched to a gene: 16. CDR3: CASSEDFFRGTGIGQPQHF. Here the CDR3 DNA reads TGTGCCAGCAGTGAAGATTTCTTTCGTGGGACAGGGATCGGTCAGCCCCAGCATTTT.

The chain recombines TRBV6-1 with TRBJ2-7; D gene unclear. Germline assignment: CDR1 MNHNS and CDR2 SASEGT. V lost 2 bases to trimming and J lost 4 bases, with 9 bases between them. CDR3 length: 13 residues. CDR3 nucleotides: TGTGCCAGCAGTGAAATTCCGGCGTACGAGCAGTACTTC. Amino acids: CASSEIPAYEQYF.

The rearrangement links TRBV20-1 to TRBJ1-2; possibly TRBD1 for D (5 bases). The CDR3 is 13 amino acids. Between the trimmed V and J ends, which lost 6 bases and 4 bases, there was a span of 15 bases. Per the germline V gene, CDR1 is DFQATT and CDR2 is SNEGSKA (reference sequence). CDR3 loop: CSATNRLSYGYTF. The CDR3 coding sequence is TGCAGTGCCACCAACAGGTTATCCTATGGCTACACCTTC.

This clonotype turned up a few times. CDR3 in DNA: TGCAGCGTTGACGATACGGGCGACAAAGACTATGGCTACACCTTC. Amino acids: CSVDDTGDKDYGYTF. The V gene is TRBV29-1, the J gene TRBJ1-2, with D uncertain. CDR1 SQVTM and CDR2 ANQGSEA come from the germline V gene. Trimming removed 3 bases from V and 3 bases from J, with 17 bases in between. This CDR3 is built from 15 residues.

This clonotype was picked up many times. The chain employs TRBV28 and TRBJ1-4; unclear D gene. The CDR3 has 15 residues. Trimming pared 1 base from V and 10 bases from J, leaving 16 bases between. Looked up from germline, CDR1 is MDHEN and CDR2 is SYDVKM. CDR3 amino acids: CASSLSLGTEAKLFF. The CDR3 nucleotides are TGTGCCAGCAGTTTATCCCTGGGCACAGAAGCAAAACTGTTTTTT.

This clonotype was seen a handful of times. J is TRBJ2-3 and V is TRBV5-6, with D hard to call. CDR3 length equals 13 residues. V was shortened by 1 base and J by 1 base, with 4 bases between the two germline ends. Germline-derived CDR1 and CDR2 are SGHDT and YYEEEE. CDR3 amino acids: CASSLQRTDTQYF. The DNA of the CDR3 is TGTGCCAGCAGCTTGCAGCGCACAGATACGCAGTATTTT.

On this clonotype: This may be a read error, as it is one base from a much larger clone. V usage is TRBV12-3 or TRBV12-4 and J usage is TRBJ1-2; no firm D call. The V gene lost 7 bases and the J gene lost 9 bases, with 15 bases spanning the gap. This CDR3 is 12 amino acids long. In DNA, the CDR3 is TGTGCCAGCATCCCGTTGATTCGAAGCTACACCTTC. Its translation: CASIPLIRSYTF.

This clonotype came up once. The chain carries TRBV11-2 and TRBJ1-2; a weak D match, TRBD1 (6 bases). V was pared by 5 bases and J by 7 bases, with 14 bases between. This CDR3 is 13 amino acids long. Germline loops: CDR1 SGHAT, CDR2 FQNNGV. This CDR3 is CASSPTGPSGYTF. The CDR3, as DNA: TGTGCCAGCAGCCCCACAGGGCCCAGTGGCTACACCTTC.

This clonotype was found a few times. The rearrangement links TRBV6-5 to TRBJ2-7, with D possibly being TRBD1 (5 bases). Germline loops: CDR1 MNHEY, CDR2 SVGAGI. The CDR3 totals 15 residues. Trimming left V 2 bases short and J 1 base short, with 12 bases between. For the CDR3, the DNA is TGTGCCAGCAGTTACCAAGGGGAATGGTCCTACGAGCAGTACTTC. It codes for CASSYQGEWSYEQYF.

This sequence joins TRBV6-2 or TRBV6-3 and TRBJ1-4; no definite D call. With 5 bases removed from V and 5 bases from J, the gap between germline ends came to 12 bases. CDR1 MNHEY and CDR2 SVGEGT come from the germline V gene. The CDR3 runs to 14 residues. The chain's CDR3 is CASSRGWLNEKLFF. CDR3 nucleotides: TGTGCCAGCAGTCGAGGGTGGTTAAATGAAAAACTGTTTTTT.

On this clonotype itself: Being one base from a much bigger clone, this may be a read error. The chain couples TRBV15 to TRBJ1-6, with 7 bases lining up with TRBD1. CDR1 LNHNV and CDR2 YYDKDF come from the germline V gene (reference sequence). The CDR3 is 15 residues long. With V trimmed by 5 bases and J by 13 bases, 14 bases remained unmatched. CDR3 loop: CATSARQGRAGPLHF. CDR3 bases: TGTGCCACCAGCGCTCGACAGGGACGGGCCGGCCCCCTCCACTTT.

This clonotype showed up many times. CDR3 nucleotides: TGTGCCAGCAGCTTAGCGGCTAGCGGGAGGGCCGAAGAGACCCAGTACTTC. Protein: CASSLAASGRAEETQYF. V and J are TRBV13 and TRBJ2-5; 12 positions agree with TRBD2. This CDR3 is 17 amino acids long. V gave up 1 base and J gave up 3 bases; unmatched junction bases: 6. Germline values: CDR1 PRHDT, CDR2 FYEKMQ (reference sequence).

Worth noting for this clonotype: This sequence may be a read error, since a much larger clone differs from it by one base. The V call is TRBV2, the J call TRBJ1-4; 7 bases fit TRBD1. CDR1 and CDR2 from the germline V gene are SNHLY and FYNNEI. There are 14 residues in the CDR3. CDR3 nucleotide sequence: TGTGTCAGCAGAGGGGACAGTACTTTCGAAAAACTGTTTTTT. Protein: CVSRGDSTFEKLFF. The entire variable domain, with the rest obtained from reference TRBV2 and TRBJ1-4, is as follows: EPEVTQTPSHQVTQMGQEVILRCVPISNHLYFYWYRQILGQKVEFLVSFYNNEISEKSEIFDDQFSVERPDGSNFTLKIRSTKLEDSAMYFCVSRGDSTFEKLFFGSGTQLSVL.